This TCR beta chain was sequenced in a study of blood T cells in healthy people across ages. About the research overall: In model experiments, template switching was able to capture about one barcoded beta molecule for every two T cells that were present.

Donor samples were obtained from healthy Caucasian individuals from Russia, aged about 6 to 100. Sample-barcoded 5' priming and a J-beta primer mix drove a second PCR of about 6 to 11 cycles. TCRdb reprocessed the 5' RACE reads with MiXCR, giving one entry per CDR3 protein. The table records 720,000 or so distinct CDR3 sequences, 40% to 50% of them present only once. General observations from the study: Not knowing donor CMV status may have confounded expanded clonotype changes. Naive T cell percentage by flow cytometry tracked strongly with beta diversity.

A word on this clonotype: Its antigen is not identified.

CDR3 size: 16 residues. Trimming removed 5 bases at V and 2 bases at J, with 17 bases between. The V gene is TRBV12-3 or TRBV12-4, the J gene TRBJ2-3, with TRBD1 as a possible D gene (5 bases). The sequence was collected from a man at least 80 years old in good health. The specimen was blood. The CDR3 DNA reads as TGTGCCAGCAGTCTAAGGACAAGAGTGTCCACAGATACGCAGTATTTT. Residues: CASSLRTRVSTDTQYF.